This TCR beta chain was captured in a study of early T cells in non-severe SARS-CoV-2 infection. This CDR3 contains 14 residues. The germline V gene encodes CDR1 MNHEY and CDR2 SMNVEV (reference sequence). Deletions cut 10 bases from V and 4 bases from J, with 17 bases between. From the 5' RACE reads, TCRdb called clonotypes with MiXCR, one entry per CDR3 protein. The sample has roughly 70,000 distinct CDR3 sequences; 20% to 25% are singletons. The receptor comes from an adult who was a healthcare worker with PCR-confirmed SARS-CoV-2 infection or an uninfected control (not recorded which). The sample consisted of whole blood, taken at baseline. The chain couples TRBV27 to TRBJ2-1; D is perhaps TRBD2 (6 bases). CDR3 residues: CAIRRSGAYNEQFF. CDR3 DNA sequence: TGTGCCATCCGTCGTAGCGGCGCGTACAATGAGCAGTTCTTC.